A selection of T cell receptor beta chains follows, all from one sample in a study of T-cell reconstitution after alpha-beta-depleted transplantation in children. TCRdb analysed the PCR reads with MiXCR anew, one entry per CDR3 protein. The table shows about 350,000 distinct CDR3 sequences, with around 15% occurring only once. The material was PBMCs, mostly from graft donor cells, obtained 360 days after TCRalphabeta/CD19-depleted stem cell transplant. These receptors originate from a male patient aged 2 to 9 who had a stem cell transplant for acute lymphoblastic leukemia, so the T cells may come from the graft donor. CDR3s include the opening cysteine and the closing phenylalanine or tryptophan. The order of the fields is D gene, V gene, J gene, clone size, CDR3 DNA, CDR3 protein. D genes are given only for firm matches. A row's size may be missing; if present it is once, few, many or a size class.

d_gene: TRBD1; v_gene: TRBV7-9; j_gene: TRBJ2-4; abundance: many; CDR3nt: TGTGCCAGCAGCTTGGGACAGGGAAAAAACATTCAGTACTTC; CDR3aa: CASSLGQGKNIQYF
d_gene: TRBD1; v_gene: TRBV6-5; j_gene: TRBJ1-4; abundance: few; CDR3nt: TGTGCCAGCAGTTACTCGACAGGGGCTAATGAAAAACTGTTTTTT; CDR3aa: CASSYSTGANEKLFF
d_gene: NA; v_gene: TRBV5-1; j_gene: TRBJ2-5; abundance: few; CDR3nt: TGCGCCAGCAAATCGTCAGGGATGGAGACCCAGTACTTC; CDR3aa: CASKSSGMETQYF
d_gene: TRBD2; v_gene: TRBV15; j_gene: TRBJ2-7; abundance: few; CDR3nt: TGTGCCACCAGCTCCTTGGGGGGGACTAGCGGATACGAGCAGTACTTC; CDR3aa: CATSSLGGTSGYEQYF
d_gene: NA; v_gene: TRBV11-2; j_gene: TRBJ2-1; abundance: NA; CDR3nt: TGTGCCAGCAGCCGCGCCCGGGACACTTACAATGAGCAGTTCTTC; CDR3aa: CASSRARDTYNEQFF
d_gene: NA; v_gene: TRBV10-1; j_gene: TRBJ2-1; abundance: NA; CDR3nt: TGCGCCAGCAGCAGCTGGGACCCCATGGATCGAAATGGAGATGAGCAGTTCTTC; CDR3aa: CASSSWDPMDRNGDEQFF
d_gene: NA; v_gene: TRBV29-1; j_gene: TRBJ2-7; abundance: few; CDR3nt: TGCAGCAGTACCCTACACGACGAGCAGTACTTC; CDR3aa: CSSTLHDEQYF
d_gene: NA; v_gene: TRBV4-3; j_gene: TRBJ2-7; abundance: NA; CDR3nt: TGCGCCAGCAGCCTAGAGACGGAGCCAAGCTACGAGCAGTACTTC; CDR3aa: CASSLETEPSYEQYF
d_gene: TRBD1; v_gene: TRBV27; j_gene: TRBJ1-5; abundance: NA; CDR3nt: TGTGCCAGCAGTCCCGAAGGGACAGGAAGATGGGGGTATAGCAATCAGCCCCAGCATTTT; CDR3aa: CASSPEGTGRWGYSNQPQHF
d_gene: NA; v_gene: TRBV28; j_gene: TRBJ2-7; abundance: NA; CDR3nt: TGTGCCAGCAGTTCGATTGTCGAGCAGTACTTC; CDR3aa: CASSSIVEQYF
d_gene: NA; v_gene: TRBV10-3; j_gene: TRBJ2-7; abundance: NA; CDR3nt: TGTGCCATCAGCCTTCACGAAGGGGACCGAGGGTTTACGAGGCAGTACTTC; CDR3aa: CAISLHEGDRGFTRQYF
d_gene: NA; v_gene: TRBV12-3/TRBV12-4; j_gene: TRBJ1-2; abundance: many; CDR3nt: TGTGCCAGCAGCCCCCCTTGGAGGGTGAATGGCTACACCTTC; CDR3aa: CASSPPWRVNGYTF
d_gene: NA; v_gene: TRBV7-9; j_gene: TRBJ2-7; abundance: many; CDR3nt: TGTGCCAGCAGCTTGTCGACCTACGAGCAGTACTTC; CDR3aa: CASSLSTYEQYF
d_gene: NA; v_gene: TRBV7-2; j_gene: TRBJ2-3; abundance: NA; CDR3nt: TGTGCCAGCAGCTCTGAGACTCCCCCCGATACGCAGTATTTT; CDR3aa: CASSSETPPDTQYF
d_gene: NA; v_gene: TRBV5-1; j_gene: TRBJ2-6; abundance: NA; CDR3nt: TGCGCCAGCAGCTTGGTTGATGGGGCCAACGTCCTGACTTTC; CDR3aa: CASSLVDGANVLTF
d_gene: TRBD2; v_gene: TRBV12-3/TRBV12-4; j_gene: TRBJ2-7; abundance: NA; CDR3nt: TGTGCCAGCAGCCTTGGACTAGCCCAGTACTTC; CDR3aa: CASSLGLAQYF
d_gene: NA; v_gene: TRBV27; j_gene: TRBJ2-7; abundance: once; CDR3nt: TGTGCCAGAAAGGGTCCCCCAGGGGCTGCCTACGAGCAGTACTTC; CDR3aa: CARKGPPGAAYEQYF
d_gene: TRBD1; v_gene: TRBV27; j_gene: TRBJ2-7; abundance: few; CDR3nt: TGTGCCAGCAGTTATACCGGGACAGGAGGCTACGAGCAGTACTTC; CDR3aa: CASSYTGTGGYEQYF
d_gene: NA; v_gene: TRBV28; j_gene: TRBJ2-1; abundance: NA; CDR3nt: TGTGCCAGCAGTTTCGGGGGGCTAGTGAATGAGCAGTTCTTC; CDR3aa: CASSFGGLVNEQFF
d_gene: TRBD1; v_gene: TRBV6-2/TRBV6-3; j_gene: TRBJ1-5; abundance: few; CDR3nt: TGTGCCAGCAGTTACCATCACACAGGGGCCGCCAGACTTGTAAATCAGCCCCAGCATTTT; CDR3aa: CASSYHHTGAARLVNQPQHF
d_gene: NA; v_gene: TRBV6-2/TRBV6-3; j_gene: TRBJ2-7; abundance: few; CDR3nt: TGTGCCAGCAGGCACCGGGACATGTCCTACGAGCAGTACTTC; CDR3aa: CASRHRDMSYEQYF
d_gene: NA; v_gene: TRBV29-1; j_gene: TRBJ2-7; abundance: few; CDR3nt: TGCAGCGTTTTTGACAATCCCCACGAGCAGTACTTC; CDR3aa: CSVFDNPHEQYF
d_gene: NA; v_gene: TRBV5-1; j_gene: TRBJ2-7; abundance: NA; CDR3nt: TGCGCCAGCAGCCCCGGTGGGGGATGGCTGTACGAGCAGTACTTC; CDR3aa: CASSPGGGWLYEQYF
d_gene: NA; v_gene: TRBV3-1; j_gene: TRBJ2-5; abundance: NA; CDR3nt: TGTGCCAGCAGCCTAATATACCAAGAGACCCAGTACTTC; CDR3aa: CASSLIYQETQYF
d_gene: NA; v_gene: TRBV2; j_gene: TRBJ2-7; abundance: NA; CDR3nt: TGTGCCAGTCTCAGGGGCGGAGATCCCTACGAGCAGTACTTC; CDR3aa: CASLRGGDPYEQYF
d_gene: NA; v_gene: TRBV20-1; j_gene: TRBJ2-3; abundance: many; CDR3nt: TGCAGTGCCCACCCCGGGTGGGGCGCAGATACGCAGTATTTT; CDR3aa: CSAHPGWGADTQYF
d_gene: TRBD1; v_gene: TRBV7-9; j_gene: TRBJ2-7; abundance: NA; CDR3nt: TGTGCCAGCAGCTCGACAGGGGGCAACTTATACGAGCAGTACTTC; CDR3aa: CASSSTGGNLYEQYF
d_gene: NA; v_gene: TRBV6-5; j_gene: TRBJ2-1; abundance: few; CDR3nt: TGTGCCAGCAGTTACTCGATTCCCCCGGCTGATGAGCAGTTCTTC; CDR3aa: CASSYSIPPADEQFF
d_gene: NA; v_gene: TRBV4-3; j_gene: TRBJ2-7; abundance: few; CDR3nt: TGCGCCAGCAGCCTCGCAAAAATAGGGGTCTACGAGCAGTACTTC; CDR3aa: CASSLAKIGVYEQYF
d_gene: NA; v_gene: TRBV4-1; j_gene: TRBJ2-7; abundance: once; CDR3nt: TGCGCCAGCAGCCCACTAGCCCCAGCCCCTGGCGAGCAGTACTTC; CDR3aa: CASSPLAPAPGEQYF
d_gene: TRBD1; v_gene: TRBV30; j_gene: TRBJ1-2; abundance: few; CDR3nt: TGTGCCTGGAGAGGACAGGGGAGGAACTATGGCTACACCTTC; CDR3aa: CAWRGQGRNYGYTF
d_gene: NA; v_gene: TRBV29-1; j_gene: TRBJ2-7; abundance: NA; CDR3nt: TGCAGCGTCGAATGGGGAGAGGGTAACGAGCAGTACTTC; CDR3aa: CSVEWGEGNEQYF
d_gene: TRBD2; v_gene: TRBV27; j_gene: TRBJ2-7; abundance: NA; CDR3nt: TGTGCCAGCAGACTAGCGGGCGAAATGTACGAGCAGTACTTC; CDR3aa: CASRLAGEMYEQYF
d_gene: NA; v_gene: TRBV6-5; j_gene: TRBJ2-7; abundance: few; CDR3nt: TGTGCCAGCAGTTATTCCGGGAGAGTCTACGAGCAGTACTTC; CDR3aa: CASSYSGRVYEQYF
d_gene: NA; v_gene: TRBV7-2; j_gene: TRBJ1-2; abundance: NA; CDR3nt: TGTGCCAGCAGCTTCCACAGGGTCAGGGAGTATGGCTACACCTTC; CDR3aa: CASSFHRVREYGYTF